Listed below are T cell receptor beta chains from one sample, sequenced in a study of a mutant IDH1 vaccine in newly diagnosed glioma. Profiled with immunoSEQ multiplex PCR; TCRdb holds only in-frame clones, not every one. The sample carries about 31,000 clones, around 82% recorded once. These receptors have no known antigen. Sequencing was performed on PBMCs, taken from a glioma patient whose treatment included an IDH1 peptide vaccine. The origin of the receptors is a man aged 25 to 45 with glioma. The CDR3 runs from the conserved cysteine through the conserved F or W. A D gene is named only where the DNA matches it firmly. Part of the rows lack a size; the others show once, few, many or a class for expanded clones.

J: TRBJ1-1; V: TRBV5-1; D: TRBD1; size: NA; length: 14; CDR3: CASSMDRGNTEAFF; DNA: TGCGCCAGCAGCATGGACAGGGGGAACACTGAAGCTTTCTTT
J: TRBJ2-2; V: TRBV11-3; D: TRBD1; size: NA; length: 16; CDR3: CASSSDRGRHTGELFF; DNA: TGTGCCAGCAGCTCCGACAGGGGGCGGCACACCGGGGAGCTGTTTTTT
J: TRBJ1-1; V: TRBV5-6; D: NA; size: NA; length: 14; CDR3: CASSFEQIYTEAFF; DNA: TGTGCCAGCAGCTTTGAACAGATTTACACTGAAGCTTTCTTT
J: TRBJ1-1; V: TRBV4-3; D: TRBD1; size: NA; length: 15; CDR3: CASSQDENRGTEAFF; DNA: TGCGCCAGCAGCCAAGATGAAAACAGGGGCACTGAAGCTTTCTTT
J: TRBJ1-4; V: TRBV14; D: NA; size: NA; length: 13; CDR3: CASSTGPKEKLFF; DNA: TGTGCCAGCAGTACGGGCCCTAAGGAAAAACTGTTTTTT
J: TRBJ1-1; V: TRBV7-9; D: NA; size: NA; length: 15; CDR3: CASSLWQGDGTEAFF; DNA: TGTGCCAGCAGCTTATGGCAGGGCGACGGCACTGAAGCTTTCTTT
J: TRBJ1-1; V: TRBV2; D: NA; size: NA; length: 14; CDR3: CASSEEVVVTEAFF; DNA: TGTGCCAGCAGTGAAGAAGTAGTAGTAACTGAAGCTTTCTTT
J: TRBJ2-7; V: TRBV30; D: NA; size: NA; length: 14; CDR3: CAWSDRDGSYEQYF; DNA: TGTGCCTGGAGTGACCGGGACGGCTCCTACGAGCAGTACTTC
J: TRBJ1-4; V: TRBV29-1; D: NA; size: once; length: 15; CDR3: CSATEDVATNEKLFF; DNA: TGCAGCGCCACCGAGGACGTTGCAACTAATGAAAAACTGTTTTTT
J: TRBJ2-5; V: TRBV18; D: NA; size: NA; length: 13; CDR3: CASSGQRGETQYF; DNA: TGTGCCAGCTCTGGACAGAGAGGGGAGACCCAGTACTTC
J: TRBJ2-3; V: TRBV15; D: NA; size: NA; length: 16; CDR3: CATSRVTGPQEDTQYF; DNA: TGTGCCACCAGCAGAGTGACCGGGCCTCAAGAAGATACGCAGTATTTT
J: TRBJ1-2; V: TRBV6-5; D: NA; size: NA; length: 15; CDR3: CASSDLASQYYGYTF; DNA: TGTGCCAGCAGCGACTTAGCCTCCCAATACTATGGCTACACCTTC